This T cell receptor (beta chain) is from a study of T cells after yellow fever vaccination. Overall study: Low-cell-number fractions were prepared with SMART-Seq v4 Ultra Low Input.

TCRdb re-called the 5' RACE reads through MiXCR, storing one row per CDR3 protein. The data contain under 250,000 distinct CDR3 sequences, around 3.1% of them seen just once; the ten biggest clones take up around 3.3%. Germline CDR1 is SGHNT and CDR2 is YYREEE (reference sequence). This CDR3 region has 16 residues. With 0 bases removed from V and 2 bases from J, the gap between germline ends came to 12 bases. The chain joins TRBV5-4 to TRBJ1-5; D unclear. The receptor comes from a man aged 18 to 30 who received the YFV17D yellow fever vaccine. Sequences were derived from CD4+ T cells sorted from PBMCs, sampled 10 days after the yellow fever booster vaccination. DNA for the CDR3: TGTGCCAGCAGCTTGGGGGGAGGGATCGGCAATCAGCCCCAGCATTTT. Translating it yields CASSLGGGIGNQPQHF.